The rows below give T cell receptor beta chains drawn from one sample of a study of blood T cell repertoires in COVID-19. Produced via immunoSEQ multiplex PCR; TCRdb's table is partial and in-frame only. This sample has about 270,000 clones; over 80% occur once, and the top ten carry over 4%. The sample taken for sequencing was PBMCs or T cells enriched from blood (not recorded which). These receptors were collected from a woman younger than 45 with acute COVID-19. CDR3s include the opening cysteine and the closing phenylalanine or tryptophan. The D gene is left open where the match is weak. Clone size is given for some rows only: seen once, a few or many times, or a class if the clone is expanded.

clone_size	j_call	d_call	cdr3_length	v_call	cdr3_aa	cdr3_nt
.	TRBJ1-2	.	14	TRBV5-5	CASSLATASYGYTF	TGTGCCAGCAGCTTGGCGACAGCTTCATATGGCTACACCTTC
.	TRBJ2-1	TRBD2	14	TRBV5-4	CASSWQVTSDEQFF	TGTGCCAGCAGCTGGCAGGTAACTAGCGATGAGCAGTTCTTC
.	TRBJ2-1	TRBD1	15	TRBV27	CASSNHRGAYNEQFF	TGTGCCAGCAGTAACCACAGGGGGGCCTACAATGAGCAGTTCTTC
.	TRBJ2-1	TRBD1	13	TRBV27	CASSFQGVTEQFF	TGTGCCAGCAGTTTTCAGGGGGTTACTGAGCAGTTCTTC
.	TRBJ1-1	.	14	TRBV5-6	CASSLAGADTEAFF	TGTGCCAGCAGCTTAGCTGGGGCGGACACTGAAGCTTTCTTT
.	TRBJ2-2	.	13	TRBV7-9	CASSLAQTGELFF	TGTGCCAGCAGCTTAGCTCAAACCGGGGAGCTGTTTTTT
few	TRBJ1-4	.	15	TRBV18	CASSPPGPRGEKLFF	TGTGCCAGCTCACCACCGGGCCCTCGGGGTGAAAAACTGTTTTTT
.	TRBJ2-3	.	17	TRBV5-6	CASSLPVVAPGTDTQYF	TGTGCCAGCAGCCTCCCGGTTGTAGCCCCAGGCACAGATACGCAGTATTTT
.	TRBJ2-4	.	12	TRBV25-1	CASSESGDIQYF	TGTGCCAGCAGTGAATCGGGGGACATTCAGTACTTC
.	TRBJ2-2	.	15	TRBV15	CATSRESTVTGELFF	TGTGCCACCAGCAGAGAGTCTACGGTGACCGGGGAGCTGTTTTTT
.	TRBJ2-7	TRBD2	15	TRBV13	CASSSDLAGDYEQYF	TGTGCCAGCAGCTCCGACCTAGCGGGAGACTACGAGCAGTACTTC
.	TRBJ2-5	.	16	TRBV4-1	CASSLPRSGSQETQYF	TGCGCCAGCAGCCTGCCCCGAAGCGGCAGCCAAGAGACCCAGTACTTC
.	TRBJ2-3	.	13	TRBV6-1	CATHRGGTDTQYF	TGTGCCACCCACAGGGGAGGAACAGATACGCAGTATTTT
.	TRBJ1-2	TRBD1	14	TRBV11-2	CASSGDSHPYGYTF	TGTGCCAGCAGTGGGGACAGCCATCCTTATGGCTACACCTTC
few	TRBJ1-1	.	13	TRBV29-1	CSVVVTTDTEAFF	TGCAGCGTTGTCGTCACGACAGACACTGAAGCTTTCTTT
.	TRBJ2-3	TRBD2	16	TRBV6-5	CASSYSLAGEPDTQYF	TGTGCCAGCAGTTACTCGCTAGCGGGAGAACCAGATACGCAGTATTTT
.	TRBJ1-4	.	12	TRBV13	CASSLGEEKLFF	TGTGCCAGCAGCTTAGGAGAGGAAAAACTGTTTTTT
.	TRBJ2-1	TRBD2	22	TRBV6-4	CASSDLKKTSGRTQIVYNEQFF	TGTGCCAGCAGTGACCTAAAAAAGACTAGCGGGAGGACCCAAATCGTCTACAATGAGCAGTTCTTC
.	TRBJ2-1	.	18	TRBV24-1	CATSDSTKRASSYNEQFF	TGTGCCACCAGTGATTCCACCAAGCGGGCAAGCTCCTACAATGAGCAGTTCTTC
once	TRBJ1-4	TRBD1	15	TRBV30	CAWSGTGRYQGKLFF	TGTGCCTGGAGCGGGACAGGGAGGTACCAGGGAAAACTGTTTTTT
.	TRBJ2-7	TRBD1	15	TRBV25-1	CASSGGTGQEDEQYF	TGTGCCAGCAGTGGCGGGACAGGCCAGGAGGACGAGCAGTACTTC
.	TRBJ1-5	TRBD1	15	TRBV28	CASTLQGALHQPQHF	TGTGCCAGCACCCTCCAGGGGGCTTTACATCAGCCCCAGCATTTT
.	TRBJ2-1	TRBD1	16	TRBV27	CASTPLGDSLINEQFF	TGTGCCAGCACCCCATTGGGGGACAGTTTAATTAATGAGCAGTTCTTC
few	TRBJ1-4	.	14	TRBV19	CASSTQGPGEKLFF	TGTGCCAGTAGTACACAGGGTCCGGGAGAAAAACTGTTTTTT
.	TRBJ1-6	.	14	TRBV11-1	CASSFWTSDSPLHF	TGTGCCAGCAGCTTTTGGACTTCGGATTCACCCCTCCACTTT
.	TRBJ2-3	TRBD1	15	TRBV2	CASSVGTGDTDTQYF	TGTGCCAGCAGTGTAGGGACAGGGGACACAGATACGCAGTATTTT
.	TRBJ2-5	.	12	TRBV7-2	CASLSGSETQYF	TGTGCCAGCTTAAGCGGGTCCGAGACCCAGTACTTC
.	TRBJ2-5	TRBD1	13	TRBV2	CASNSDRAETQYF	TGTGCCAGCAACTCGGACAGGGCCGAGACCCAGTACTTC
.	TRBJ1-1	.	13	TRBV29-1	CSENTGDNTEAFF	TGCAGCGAGAACACAGGCGACAACACTGAAGCTTTCTTT
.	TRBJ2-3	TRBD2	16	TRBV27	CASSWTSGSITDTQYF	TGTGCCAGCAGTTGGACTAGCGGGAGTATAACAGATACGCAGTATTTT
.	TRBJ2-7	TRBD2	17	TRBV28	CASSFMGGREDPDEQYF	TGTGCCAGCAGTTTTATGGGGGGGCGGGAGGATCCAGACGAGCAGTACTTC
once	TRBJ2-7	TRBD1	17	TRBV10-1	CASSGSRRQGDCYEQYF	TGCGCCAGCAGTGGATCCCGAAGACAGGGGGATTGCTACGAGCAGTACTTC
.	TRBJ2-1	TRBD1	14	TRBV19	CASSIGTGGFEQFF	TGTGCCAGTAGTATAGGGACAGGGGGCTTTGAGCAGTTCTTC
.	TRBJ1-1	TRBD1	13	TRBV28	CASRTTGGTEAFF	TGTGCCAGCAGAACAACAGGGGGCACTGAAGCTTTCTTT